The sequence of this T cell receptor (beta chain) was determined in a study of blood T cells in healthy people across ages. As for this clonotype: The antigen is undetermined.

There were at least 5.5 micrograms of total RNA extracted from every sample. Study-wide findings and caveats: A roughly linear age-dependent decrease characterized TCR beta diversity per million T cells. Estimates drawn from one million T cells were deemed to understate diversity.

V was cut by 0 bases and J by 2 bases, with 19 bases left in between. Germline CDR1 SGHDN, CDR2 FVKESK. The CDR3 is 18 amino acids. PCR was performed a second time for about 7 to 11 cycles using a sample-barcoded 5' primer and a J-beta primer mix. MiXCR, applied by TCRdb to the 5' RACE reads, yields one record per CDR3 protein. The profile shows some 1.1 million distinct CDR3 sequences, roughly two fifths of them singletons. The source of this sequence is a man between 18 and 35 years old in good health. V usage is TRBV14 and J usage is TRBJ1-1, with D maybe TRBD1 (5 bases). Sequences were obtained from blood. The CDR3 loop reads CASSQDLVARQGNTEAFF. The CDR3 DNA reads TGTGCCAGCAGCCAAGATCTCGTAGCTCGGCAGGGTAACACTGAAGCTTTCTTT.